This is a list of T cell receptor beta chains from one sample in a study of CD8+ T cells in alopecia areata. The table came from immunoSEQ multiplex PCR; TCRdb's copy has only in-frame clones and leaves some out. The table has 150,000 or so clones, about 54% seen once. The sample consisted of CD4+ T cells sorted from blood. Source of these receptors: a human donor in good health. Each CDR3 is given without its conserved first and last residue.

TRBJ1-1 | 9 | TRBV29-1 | SAAMVGGAF
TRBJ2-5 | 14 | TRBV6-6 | ASRIRGGLLQETQY
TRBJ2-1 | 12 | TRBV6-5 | ASSTAGLFNEQF
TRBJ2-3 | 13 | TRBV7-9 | ASSSPGQQGNTQY
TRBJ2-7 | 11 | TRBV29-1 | SGSSGGSGEQY
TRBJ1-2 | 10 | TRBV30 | AWSSGAGGYT
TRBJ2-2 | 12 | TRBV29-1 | SVELVPFTGELF
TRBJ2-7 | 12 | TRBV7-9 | ASSLTSGPYEQY
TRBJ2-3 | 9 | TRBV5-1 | ASSLMDTQY
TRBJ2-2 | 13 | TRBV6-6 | ASRASGVNTGELF
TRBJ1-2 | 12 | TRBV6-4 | ASRYLSNNYGYT
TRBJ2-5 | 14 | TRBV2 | ASKAGREGLGETQY
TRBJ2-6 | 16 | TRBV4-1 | ASSARTAGKSGANVLT
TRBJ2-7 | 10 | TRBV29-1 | SVLRQGPEQY
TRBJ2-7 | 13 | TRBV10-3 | AIRGLAGLRYEQY
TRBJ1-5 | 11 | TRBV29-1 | SVVDGGNQPQH
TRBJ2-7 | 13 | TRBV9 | ASSVGSVAGSEQY
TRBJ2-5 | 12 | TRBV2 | ASSEASSRETQY
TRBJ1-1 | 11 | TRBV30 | AWSMSRNTEAF
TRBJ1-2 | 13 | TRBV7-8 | ASSSPRGGWTGYT
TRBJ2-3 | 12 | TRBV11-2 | ASSPGTSTDTQY
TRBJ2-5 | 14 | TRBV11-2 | ASSSPKLAGGETQY
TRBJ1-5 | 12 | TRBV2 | ASSESDGNQPQH
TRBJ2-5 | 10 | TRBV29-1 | SVVREQETQY
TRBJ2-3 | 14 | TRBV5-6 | ASTLGVESFTDTQY
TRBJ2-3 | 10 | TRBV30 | AWRLTPDTQY
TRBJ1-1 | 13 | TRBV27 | ASSVRAGRNTEAF
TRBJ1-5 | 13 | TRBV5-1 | ASRFGTGRNQPQH
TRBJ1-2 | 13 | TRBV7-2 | ASGGNGPANYGYT
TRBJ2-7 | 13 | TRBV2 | ASSTTRQGAHEQY
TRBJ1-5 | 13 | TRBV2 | ASSDQVLSNQPQH
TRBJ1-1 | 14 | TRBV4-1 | ASSQGGNSMNTEAF
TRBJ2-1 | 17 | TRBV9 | ASSVALSSGSMFYNEQF
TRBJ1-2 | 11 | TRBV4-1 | ASSQGTGDGYT
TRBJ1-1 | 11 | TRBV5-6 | ASSPGQEVGTF
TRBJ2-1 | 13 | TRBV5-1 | ASSVSGSSYNEQF
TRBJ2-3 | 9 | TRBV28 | ASSYVGTQY
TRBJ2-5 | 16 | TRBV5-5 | ASSFFRRRGEGQETQY
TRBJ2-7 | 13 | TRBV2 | ATHGTGGKVGEQY
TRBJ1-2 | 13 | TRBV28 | ASRKQGGIERGYT
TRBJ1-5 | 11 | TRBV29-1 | SYGEYSNQPQH
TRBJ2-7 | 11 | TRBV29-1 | SVRRTVVDEQY
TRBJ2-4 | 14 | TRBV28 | ASSFYGLRAKNIQY
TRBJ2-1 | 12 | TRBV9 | ASSAGAAANEQF
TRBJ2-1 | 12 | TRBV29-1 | SVRRDSTYNEQF
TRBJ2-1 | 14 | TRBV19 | ASSVQRPGSYNEQF
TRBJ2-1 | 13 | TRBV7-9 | ASSSTRSPYNEQF
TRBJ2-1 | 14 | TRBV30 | AWRPGLAFSYNEQF
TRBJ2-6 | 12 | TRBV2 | ASRGLQGANVLT
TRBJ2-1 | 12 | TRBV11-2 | ASSTDRGPNEQF
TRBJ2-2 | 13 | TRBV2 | ASSRQGTRPGELF
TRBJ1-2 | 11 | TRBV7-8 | ASSLASVYGYT
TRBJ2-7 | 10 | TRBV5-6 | ASSRVGEQQY
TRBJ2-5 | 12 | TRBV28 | ASSWTSDQETQY
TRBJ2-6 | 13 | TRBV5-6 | ASREIGSGANVLT